This T cell receptor (beta chain) comes out of a study of T cells expressing NK-cell markers. Study in general: In the group of eight sequenced donors, seven were HCMV-seropositive and one was seronegative.

The CDR3 runs 18 residues. For TCR beta, cDNA was produced by 5'RACE template switching with UMIs. TCRdb re-analyzed the 5' RACE reads; it lists each CDR3 protein once, without DNA. The table lists 350,000 to 450,000 distinct CDR3 sequences. Sequenced material: blood T cells: a sorted CD56 or NKG2C T cell subset, CD4+ or CD8+ T cells, or bulk PBMC T cells (not recorded which). V usage is TRBV21-1 and J usage is TRBJ1-5; TCRdb returns TRBD1, unconfirmable since there is no DNA. TRBV21-1 is tagged as a pseudogene. The source is a man aged 18 to 69 in good health. CDR3 protein: CPNFSRDRVHYSNQPQHF.